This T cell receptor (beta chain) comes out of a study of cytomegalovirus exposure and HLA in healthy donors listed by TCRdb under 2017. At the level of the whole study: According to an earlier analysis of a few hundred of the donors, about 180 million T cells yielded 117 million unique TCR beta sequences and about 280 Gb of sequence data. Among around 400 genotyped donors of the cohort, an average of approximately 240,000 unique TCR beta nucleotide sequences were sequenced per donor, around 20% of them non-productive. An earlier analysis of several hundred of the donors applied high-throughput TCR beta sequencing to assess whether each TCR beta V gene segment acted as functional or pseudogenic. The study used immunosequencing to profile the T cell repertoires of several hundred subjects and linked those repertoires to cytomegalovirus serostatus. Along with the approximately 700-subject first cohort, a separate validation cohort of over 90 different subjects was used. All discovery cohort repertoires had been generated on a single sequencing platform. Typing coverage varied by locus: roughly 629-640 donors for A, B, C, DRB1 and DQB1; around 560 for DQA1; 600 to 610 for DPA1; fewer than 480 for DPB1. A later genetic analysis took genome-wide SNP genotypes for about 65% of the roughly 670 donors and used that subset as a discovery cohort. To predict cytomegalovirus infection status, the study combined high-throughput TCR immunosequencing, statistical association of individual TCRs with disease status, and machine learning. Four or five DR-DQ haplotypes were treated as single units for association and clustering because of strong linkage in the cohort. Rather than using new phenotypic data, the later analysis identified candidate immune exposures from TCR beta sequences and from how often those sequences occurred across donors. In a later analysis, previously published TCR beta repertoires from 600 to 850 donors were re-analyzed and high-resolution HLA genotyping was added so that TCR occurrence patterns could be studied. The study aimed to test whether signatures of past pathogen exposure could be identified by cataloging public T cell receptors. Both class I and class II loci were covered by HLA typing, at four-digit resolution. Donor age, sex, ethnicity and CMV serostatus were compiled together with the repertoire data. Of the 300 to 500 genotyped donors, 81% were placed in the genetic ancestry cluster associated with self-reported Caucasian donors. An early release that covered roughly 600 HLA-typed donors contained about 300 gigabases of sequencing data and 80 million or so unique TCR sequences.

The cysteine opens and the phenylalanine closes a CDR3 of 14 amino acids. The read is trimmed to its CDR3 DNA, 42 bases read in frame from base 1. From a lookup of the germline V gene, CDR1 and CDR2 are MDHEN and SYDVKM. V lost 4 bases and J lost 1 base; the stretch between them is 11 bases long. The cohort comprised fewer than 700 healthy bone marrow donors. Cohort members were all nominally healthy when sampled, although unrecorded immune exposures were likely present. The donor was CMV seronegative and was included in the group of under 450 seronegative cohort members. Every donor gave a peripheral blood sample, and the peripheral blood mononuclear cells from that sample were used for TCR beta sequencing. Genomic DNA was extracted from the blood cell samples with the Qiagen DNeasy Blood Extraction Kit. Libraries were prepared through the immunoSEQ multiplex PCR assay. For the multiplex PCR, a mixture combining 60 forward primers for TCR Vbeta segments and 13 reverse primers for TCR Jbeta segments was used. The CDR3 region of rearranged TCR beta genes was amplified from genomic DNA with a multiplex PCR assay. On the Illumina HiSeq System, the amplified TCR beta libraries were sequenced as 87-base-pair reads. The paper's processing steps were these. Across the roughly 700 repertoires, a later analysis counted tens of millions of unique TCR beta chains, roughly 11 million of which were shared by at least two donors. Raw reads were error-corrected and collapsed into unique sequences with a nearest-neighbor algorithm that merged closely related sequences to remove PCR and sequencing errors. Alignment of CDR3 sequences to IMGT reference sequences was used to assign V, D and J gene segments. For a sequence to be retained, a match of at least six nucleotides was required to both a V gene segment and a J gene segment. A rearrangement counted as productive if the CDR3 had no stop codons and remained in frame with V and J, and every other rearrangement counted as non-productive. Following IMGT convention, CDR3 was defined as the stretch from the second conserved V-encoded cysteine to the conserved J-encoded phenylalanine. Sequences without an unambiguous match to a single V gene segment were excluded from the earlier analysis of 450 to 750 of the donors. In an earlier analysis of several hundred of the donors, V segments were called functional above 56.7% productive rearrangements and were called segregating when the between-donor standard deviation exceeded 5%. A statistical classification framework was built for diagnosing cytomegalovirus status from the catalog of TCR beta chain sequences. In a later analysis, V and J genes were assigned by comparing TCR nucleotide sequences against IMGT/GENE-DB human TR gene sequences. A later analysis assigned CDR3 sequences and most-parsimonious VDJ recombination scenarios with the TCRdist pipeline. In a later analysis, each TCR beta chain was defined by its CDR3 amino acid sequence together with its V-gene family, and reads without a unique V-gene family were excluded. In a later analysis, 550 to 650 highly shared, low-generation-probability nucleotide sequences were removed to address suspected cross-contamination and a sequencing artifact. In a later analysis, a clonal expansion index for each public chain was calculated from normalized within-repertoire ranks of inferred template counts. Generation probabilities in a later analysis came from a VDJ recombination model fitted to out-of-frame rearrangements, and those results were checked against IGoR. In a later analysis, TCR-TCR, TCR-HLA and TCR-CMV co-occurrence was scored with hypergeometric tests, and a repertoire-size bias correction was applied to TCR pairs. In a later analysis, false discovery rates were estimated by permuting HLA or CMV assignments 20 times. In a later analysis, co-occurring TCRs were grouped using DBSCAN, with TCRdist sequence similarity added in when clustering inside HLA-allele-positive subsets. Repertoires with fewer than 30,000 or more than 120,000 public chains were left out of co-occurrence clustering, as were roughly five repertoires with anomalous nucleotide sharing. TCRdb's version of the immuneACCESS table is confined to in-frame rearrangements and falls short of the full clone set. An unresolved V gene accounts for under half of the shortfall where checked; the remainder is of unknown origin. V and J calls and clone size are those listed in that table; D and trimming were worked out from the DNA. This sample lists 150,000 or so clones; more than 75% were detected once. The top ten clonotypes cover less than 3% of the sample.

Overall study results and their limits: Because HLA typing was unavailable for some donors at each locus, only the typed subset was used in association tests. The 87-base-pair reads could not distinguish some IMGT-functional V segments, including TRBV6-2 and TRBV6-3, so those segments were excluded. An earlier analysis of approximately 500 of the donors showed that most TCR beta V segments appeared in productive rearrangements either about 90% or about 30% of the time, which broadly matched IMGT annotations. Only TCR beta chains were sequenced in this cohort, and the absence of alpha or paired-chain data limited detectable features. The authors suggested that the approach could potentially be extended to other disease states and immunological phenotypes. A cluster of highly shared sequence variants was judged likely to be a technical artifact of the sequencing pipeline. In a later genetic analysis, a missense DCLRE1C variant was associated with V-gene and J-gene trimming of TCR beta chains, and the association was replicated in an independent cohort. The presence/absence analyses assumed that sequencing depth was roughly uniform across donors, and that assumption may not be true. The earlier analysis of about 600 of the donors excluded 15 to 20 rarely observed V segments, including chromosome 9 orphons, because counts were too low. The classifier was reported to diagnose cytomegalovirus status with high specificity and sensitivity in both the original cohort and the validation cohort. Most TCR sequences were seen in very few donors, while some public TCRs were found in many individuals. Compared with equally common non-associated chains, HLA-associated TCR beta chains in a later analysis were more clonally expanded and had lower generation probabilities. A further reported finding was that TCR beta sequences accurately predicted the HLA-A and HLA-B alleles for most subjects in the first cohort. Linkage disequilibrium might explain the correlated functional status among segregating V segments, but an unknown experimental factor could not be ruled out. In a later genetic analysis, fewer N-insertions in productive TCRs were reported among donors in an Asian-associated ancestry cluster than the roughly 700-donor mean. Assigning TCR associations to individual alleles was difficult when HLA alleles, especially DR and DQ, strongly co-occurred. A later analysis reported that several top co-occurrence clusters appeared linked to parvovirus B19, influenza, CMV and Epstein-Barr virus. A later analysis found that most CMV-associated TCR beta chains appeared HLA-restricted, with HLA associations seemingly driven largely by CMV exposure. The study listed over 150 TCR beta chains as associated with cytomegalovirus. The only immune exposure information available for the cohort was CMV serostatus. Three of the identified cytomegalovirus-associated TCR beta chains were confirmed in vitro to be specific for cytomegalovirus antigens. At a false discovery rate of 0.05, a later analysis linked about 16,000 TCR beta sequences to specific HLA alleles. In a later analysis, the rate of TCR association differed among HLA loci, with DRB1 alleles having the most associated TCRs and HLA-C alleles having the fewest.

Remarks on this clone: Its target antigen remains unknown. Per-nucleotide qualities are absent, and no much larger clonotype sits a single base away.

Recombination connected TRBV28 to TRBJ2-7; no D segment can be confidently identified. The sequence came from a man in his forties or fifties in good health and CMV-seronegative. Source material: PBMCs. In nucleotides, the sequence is TGTGCCAGCAGTTCCCCAGGAAGATCCTACGAGCAGTACTTC. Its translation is CASSSPGRSYEQYF.